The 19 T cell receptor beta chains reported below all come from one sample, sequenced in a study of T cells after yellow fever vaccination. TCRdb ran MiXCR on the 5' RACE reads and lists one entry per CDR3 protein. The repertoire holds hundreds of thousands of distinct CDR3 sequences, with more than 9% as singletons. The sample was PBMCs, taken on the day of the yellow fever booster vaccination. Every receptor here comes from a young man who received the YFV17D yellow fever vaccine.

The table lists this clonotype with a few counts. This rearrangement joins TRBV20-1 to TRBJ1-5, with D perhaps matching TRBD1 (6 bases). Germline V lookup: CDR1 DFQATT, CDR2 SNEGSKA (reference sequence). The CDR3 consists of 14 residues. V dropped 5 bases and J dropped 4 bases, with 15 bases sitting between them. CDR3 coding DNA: TGCAGTGCTCCGGGGGGGGGCGGTAATCAGCCCCAGCATTTT. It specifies CSAPGGGGNQPQHF.

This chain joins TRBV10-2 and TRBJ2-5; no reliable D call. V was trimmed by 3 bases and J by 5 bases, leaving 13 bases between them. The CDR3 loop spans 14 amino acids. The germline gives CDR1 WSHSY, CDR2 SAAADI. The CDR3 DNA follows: TGCGCCAGCAGTGAAGAAGTAGCACGGGAGACCCAGTACTTC. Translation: CASSEEVARETQYF.

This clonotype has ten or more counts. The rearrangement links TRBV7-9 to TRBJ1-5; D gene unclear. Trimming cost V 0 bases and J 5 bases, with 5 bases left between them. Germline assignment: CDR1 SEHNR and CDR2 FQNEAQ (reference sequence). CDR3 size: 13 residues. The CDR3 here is CASSLAGHQPQHF. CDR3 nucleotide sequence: TGTGCCAGCAGCTTAGCGGGTCATCAGCCCCAGCATTTT.

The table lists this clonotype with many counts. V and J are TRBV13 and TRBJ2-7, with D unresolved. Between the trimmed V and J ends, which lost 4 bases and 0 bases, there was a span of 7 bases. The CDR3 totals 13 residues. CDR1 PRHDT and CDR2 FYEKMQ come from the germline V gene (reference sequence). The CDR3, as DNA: TGTGCCAGCAGCTCCCCCCTCTCCTACGAGCAGTACTTC. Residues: CASSSPLSYEQYF.

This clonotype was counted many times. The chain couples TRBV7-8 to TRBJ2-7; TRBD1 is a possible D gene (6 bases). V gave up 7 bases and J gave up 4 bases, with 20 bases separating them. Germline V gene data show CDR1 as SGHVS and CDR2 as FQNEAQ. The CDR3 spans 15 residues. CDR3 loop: CASNRNRDTIYEQYF. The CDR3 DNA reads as TGTGCCAGCAACCGCAACCGGGACACAATATACGAGCAGTACTTC.

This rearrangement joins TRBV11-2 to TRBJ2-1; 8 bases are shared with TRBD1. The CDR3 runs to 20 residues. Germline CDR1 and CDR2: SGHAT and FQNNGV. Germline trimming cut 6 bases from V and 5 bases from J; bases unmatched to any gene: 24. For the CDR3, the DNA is TGTGCCAGCAGTCGATGGCGAAGGACAGGGAACGCTCTGGGGGACAATGAGCAGTTCTTC. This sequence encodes CASSRWRRTGNALGDNEQFF.

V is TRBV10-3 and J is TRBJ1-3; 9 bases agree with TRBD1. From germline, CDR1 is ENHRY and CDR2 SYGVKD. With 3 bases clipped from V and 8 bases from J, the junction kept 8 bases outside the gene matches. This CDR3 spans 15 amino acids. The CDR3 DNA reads TGTGCCATCAGTGACTTGGGACAGGGTGGCCACACCATATATTTT. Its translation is CAISDLGQGGHTIYF.

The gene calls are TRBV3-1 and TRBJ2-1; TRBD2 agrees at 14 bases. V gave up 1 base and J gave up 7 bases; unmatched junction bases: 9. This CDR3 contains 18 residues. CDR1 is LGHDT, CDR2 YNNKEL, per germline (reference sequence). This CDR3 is CASSQAWGLAGVGNEQFF. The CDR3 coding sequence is TGTGCCAGCAGCCAAGCATGGGGACTAGCGGGAGTAGGGAATGAGCAGTTCTTC.

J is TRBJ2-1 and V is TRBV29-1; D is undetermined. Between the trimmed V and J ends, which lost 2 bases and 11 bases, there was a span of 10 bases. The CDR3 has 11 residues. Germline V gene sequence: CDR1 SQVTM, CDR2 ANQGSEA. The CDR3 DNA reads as TGCAGCGTTGAAAAGGCACAGAAGCAGTTCTTC. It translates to CSVEKAQKQFF.

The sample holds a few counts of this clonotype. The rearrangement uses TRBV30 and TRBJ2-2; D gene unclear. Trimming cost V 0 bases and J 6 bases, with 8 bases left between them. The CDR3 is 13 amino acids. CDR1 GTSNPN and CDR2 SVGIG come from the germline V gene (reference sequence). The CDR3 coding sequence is TGTGCCTGGAGTGTACTTTCCGCCGGGGAGCTGTTTTTT. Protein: CAWSVLSAGELFF.

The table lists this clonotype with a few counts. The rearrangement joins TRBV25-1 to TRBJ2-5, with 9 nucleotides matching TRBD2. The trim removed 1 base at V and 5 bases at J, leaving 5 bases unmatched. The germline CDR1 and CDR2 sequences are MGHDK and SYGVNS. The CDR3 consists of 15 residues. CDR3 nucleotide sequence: TGTGCCAGCAGTGAATTCCTAGCGGGGTTGGAGACCCAGTACTTC. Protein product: CASSEFLAGLETQYF.

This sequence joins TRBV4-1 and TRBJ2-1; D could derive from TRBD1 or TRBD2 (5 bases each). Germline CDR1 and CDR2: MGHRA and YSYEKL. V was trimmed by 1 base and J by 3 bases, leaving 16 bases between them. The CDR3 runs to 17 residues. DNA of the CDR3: TGCGCCAGCAGCCAAGGGTATGGGACGGAGTTCTACAATGAGCAGTTCTTC. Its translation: CASSQGYGTEFYNEQFF.

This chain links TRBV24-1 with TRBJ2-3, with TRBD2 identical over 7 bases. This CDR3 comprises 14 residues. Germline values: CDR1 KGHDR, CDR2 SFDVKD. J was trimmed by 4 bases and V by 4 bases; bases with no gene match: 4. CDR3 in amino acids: CATSDGEGPDTQYF. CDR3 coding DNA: TGTGCCACCAGTGACGGGGAGGGCCCAGATACGCAGTATTTT.

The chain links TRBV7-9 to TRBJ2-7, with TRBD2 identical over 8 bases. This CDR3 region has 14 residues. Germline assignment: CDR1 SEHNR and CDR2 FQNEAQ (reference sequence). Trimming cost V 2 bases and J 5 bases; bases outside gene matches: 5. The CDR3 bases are TGTGCCAGCAGCTTATTAGCGGGAAGGAACGAGCAGTACTTC. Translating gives CASSLLAGRNEQYF.

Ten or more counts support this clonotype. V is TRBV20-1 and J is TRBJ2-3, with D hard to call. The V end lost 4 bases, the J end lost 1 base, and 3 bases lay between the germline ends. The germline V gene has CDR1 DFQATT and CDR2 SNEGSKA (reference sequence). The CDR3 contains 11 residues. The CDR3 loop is CSAIGTDTQYF. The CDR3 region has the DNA TGCAGTGCTATAGGCACAGATACGCAGTATTTT.

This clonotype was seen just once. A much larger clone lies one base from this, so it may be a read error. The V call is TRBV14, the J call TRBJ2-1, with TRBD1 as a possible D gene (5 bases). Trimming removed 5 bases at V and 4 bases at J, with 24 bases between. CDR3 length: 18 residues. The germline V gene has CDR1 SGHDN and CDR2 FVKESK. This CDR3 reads CASSNKNRRLVGYNEQFF. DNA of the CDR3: TGTGCCAGCAGCAACAAGAACAGGCGGTTAGTGGGTTACAATGAGCAGTTCTTC.

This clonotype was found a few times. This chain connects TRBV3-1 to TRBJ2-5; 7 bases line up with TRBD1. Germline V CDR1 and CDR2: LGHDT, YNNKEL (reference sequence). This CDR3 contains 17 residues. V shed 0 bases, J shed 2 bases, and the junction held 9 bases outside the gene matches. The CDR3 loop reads CASSQDLGTVRQETQYF. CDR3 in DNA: TGTGCCAGCAGCCAAGATCTAGGGACAGTACGGCAAGAGACCCAGTACTTC.

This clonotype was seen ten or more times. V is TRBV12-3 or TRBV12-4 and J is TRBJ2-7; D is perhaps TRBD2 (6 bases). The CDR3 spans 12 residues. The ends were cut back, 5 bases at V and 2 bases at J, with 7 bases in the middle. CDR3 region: CASSAGTYEQYF. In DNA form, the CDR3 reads TGTGCCAGCAGTGCGGGAACCTACGAGCAGTACTTC.

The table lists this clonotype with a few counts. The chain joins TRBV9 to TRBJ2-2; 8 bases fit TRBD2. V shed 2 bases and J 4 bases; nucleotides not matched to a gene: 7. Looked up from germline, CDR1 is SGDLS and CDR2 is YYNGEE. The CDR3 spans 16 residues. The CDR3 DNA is TGTGCCAGCAGCGTTACGGGGGGGCCGGGCACCGGGGAGCTGTTTTTT. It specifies CASSVTGGPGTGELFF.